What follows are 25 T cell receptor beta chains derived from one specimen sequenced in a study of T cell responses to AZD1222 COVID-19 vaccine. Assay: immunoSEQ multiplex PCR; the TCRdb copy retains only in-frame clones and omits some. This table has 150,000 or so clones, around 90% appearing once. This sample comprised peripheral blood, obtained 28 days after the second AZD1222 dose. These receptors originate from an adult who received the AZD1222 COVID-19 vaccine.

The chain combines TRBV2 with TRBJ1-3; D may be TRBD1 (5 bases). V was cut by 6 bases and J by 2 bases, with 23 bases left in between. Per germline, CDR1 SNHLY and CDR2 FYNNEI. The CDR3 covers 18 residues. CDR3 sequence reads: CASRRTVIGTLTGNTIYF. For the CDR3, the DNA is TGTGCCAGCAGGAGGACCGTTATAGGGACTTTAACTGGAAACACCATATATTTT. The full variable domain, rest sourced from reference TRBV2 and TRBJ1-3, is EPEVTQTPSHQVTQMGQEVILRCVPISNHLYFYWYRQILGQKVEFLVSFYNNEISEKSEIFDDQFSVERPDGSNFTLKIRSTKLEDSAMYFCASRRTVIGTLTGNTIYFGEGSWLTVV.

The rearrangement joins TRBV27 to TRBJ2-7; D is ambiguous. The V and J ends lost 6 bases and 0 bases respectively, with 9 bases between them. Germline CDR1 reads MNHEY; CDR2 reads SMNVEV (reference sequence). The CDR3 totals 13 residues. The CDR3: CASRQPNSYEQYF. The CDR3 bases are TGTGCCAGCAGGCAGCCTAACTCCTACGAGCAGTACTTC.

The CDR3 here is CASRRLANTDTQYF. In nucleotides, the CDR3 is TGTGCCAGCAGGAGACTAGCGAACACAGATACGCAGTATTTT. The chain links TRBV6-5 to TRBJ2-3; TRBD2 aligns across 8 bases. Germline V gene lookup returns CDR1 MNHEY and CDR2 SVGAGI. The CDR3 loop spans 14 amino acids. Trimming removed 6 bases from V and 2 bases from J; junction bases left unmatched: 4.

The chain has TRBV25-1 and TRBJ2-4; D is possibly TRBD2 (5 bases). V was cut by 3 bases and J by 0 bases, with 9 bases left in between. The CDR3 runs to 15 residues. Looked up from germline, CDR1 is MGHDK and CDR2 is SYGVNS. In nucleotides, the CDR3 is TGTGCCAGCAGTGACGGACTGCTAGCCAAAAACATTCAGTACTTC. Translation: CASSDGLLAKNIQYF.

This clone was counted a single time. This sequence joins TRBV3-1 (or the pseudogene TRBV3-2) and TRBJ2-5, with a tentative D call TRBD2 (5 bases). V lost 5 bases, J lost 9 bases, and 16 bases lay in between. Looked up from germline, CDR1 is LGHDT and CDR2 is YNNKEL (reference sequence). The CDR3 totals 13 residues. As DNA, the CDR3 is TGTGCCAGCAGCTCCCGGGGTCCGGTGCCCCAGTACTTC. Protein product: CASSSRGPVPQYF.

The chain combines TRBV10-3 with TRBJ2-1; 10 bases agree with TRBD2. This CDR3 has 14 amino acids. The trim removed 6 bases at V and 6 bases at J, leaving 5 bases unmatched. CDR1 and CDR2 (germline): ENHRY, SYGVKD. The CDR3: CAIRSGRAANEQFF. In DNA form, the CDR3 reads TGTGCCATCAGAAGCGGGAGGGCCGCCAATGAGCAGTTCTTC.

Turning to this clone: Germline and junction disagree at one end, which may indicate a read error. This rearrangement joins TRBV19 to TRBJ2-5, with 8 positions matching TRBD1. Germline assignment: CDR1 LNHDA and CDR2 SQIVND (reference sequence). CDR3 length: 16 residues. This CDR3 reads CTSSRIAGTGQETQYF. The CDR3 coding sequence is TGTACCAGTAGTAGGATCGCCGGGACAGGTCAAGAGACCCAGTACTTC. Supplemented by reference TRBV19 and TRBJ2-5, the full variable domain reads DGGITQSPKYLFRKEGQNVTLSCEQNLNHDAMYWYRQDPGQGLRLIYYSQIVNDFQKGDIAEGYSVSREKKESFPLTVTSAQKNPTAFYLCTSSRIAGTGQETQYFGPGTRLLVL.

V and J are TRBV6-6 and TRBJ1-5; TRBD1 matches at 7 bases. V trimming: 2 bases; J trimming: 1 base; junction bases outside the gene matches: 5. The CDR3 extends over 16 amino acids. Germline V gene lookup returns CDR1 MNHNY and CDR2 SVGAGI (reference sequence). CDR3 coding DNA: TGTGCCAGCAGTTACCCCACGGGACAGAGCAATCAGCCCCAGCATTTT. The encoded protein is CASSYPTGQSNQPQHF.

The chain joins TRBV7-2 to TRBJ1-1; D uncertain. The germline V gene encodes CDR1 SGHTA and CDR2 FQGNSA. The length of the CDR3 is 14 residues. V was cut by 3 bases and J by 0 bases, with 8 bases left in between. The CDR3: CASSFKRLNTEAFF. CDR3 nucleotide sequence: TGTGCCAGCAGCTTCAAGCGATTGAACACTGAAGCTTTCTTT. Full variable domain (outside the CDR3, taken from reference TRBV7-2 and TRBJ1-1): GAGVSQSPSNKVTEKGKDVELRCDPISGHTALYWYRQSLGQGLEFLIYFQGNSAPDKSGLPSDRFSAERTGGSVSTLTIQRTQQEDSAVYLCASSFKRLNTEAFFGQGTRLTVV.

V gene TRBV30 combines with J gene TRBJ2-4; 7 bases agree with TRBD1. V was clipped by 1 base and J by 0 bases; unmatched bases: 15. From germline, CDR1 is GTSNPN and CDR2 SVGIG (reference sequence). This CDR3 spans 19 amino acids. The CDR3 coding sequence is TGTGCCTGGAGTGGCTCCGGGACAGCGGTGGCCCGAGCCAAAAACATTCAGTACTTC. Protein sequence: CAWSGSGTAVARAKNIQYF.

V is TRBV9 and J is TRBJ1-6; 10 bases fit TRBD1. V shed 4 bases and J 10 bases; nucleotides not matched to a gene: 8. The germline V gene encodes CDR1 SGDLS and CDR2 YYNGEE. The CDR3 contains 15 residues. Written as DNA, the CDR3 is TGTGCCAGCAGCTTAGCCGGGACAGGGGACTCACCCCTCCACTTT. Its translation: CASSLAGTGDSPLHF.

J is TRBJ1-1 and V is TRBV6-5; 9 nucleotides agree with TRBD1. J was trimmed by 4 bases and V by 7 bases; bases with no gene match: 7. The CDR3 is 14 residues long. Germline CDR1 reads MNHEY; CDR2 reads SVGAGI. This chain's CDR3 is CASTYRGQGTEAFF. CDR3 nucleotide sequence: TGTGCCAGCACCTACAGGGGGCAGGGCACTGAAGCTTTCTTT.

The CDR3 region has the DNA TGTGCCATCAGGGACAGGGCAGAGGTGGCCTACAATGAGCAGTTCTTC. It specifies CAIRDRAEVAYNEQFF. The chain joins TRBV10-3 to TRBJ2-1; TRBD1 matches 8 bases. Germline V gene data show CDR1 as ENHRY and CDR2 as SYGVKD. With V trimmed by 6 bases and J by 2 bases, 9 bases remained unmatched. The CDR3 is 16 amino acids.

V usage is TRBV5-1 and J usage is TRBJ2-3, with 7 bases aligning to TRBD2. Germline V gene lookup returns CDR1 SGHRS and CDR2 YFSETQ. Germline trimming cut 5 bases from V and 0 bases from J; bases unmatched to any gene: 3. The CDR3 consists of 14 residues. The CDR3 DNA sequence: TGCGCCAGCAGATGGGGAGGGAGCACAGATACGCAGTATTTT. Its protein product is CASRWGGSTDTQYF.

V is TRBV5-1 and J is TRBJ2-3; TRBD2 aligns across 8 bases. The V and J ends lost 4 bases and 5 bases, in that order; junction bases with no gene match: 12. Looked up from germline, CDR1 is SGHRS and CDR2 is YFSETQ. The CDR3 has 16 residues. The chain's CDR3 is CASSGGLQRGRDTQYF. The CDR3 DNA follows: TGCGCCAGCAGCGGTGGGCTACAGCGGGGGAGAGATACGCAGTATTTT.

The rearrangement joins TRBV18 to TRBJ1-1, with D unclear. This CDR3 has 14 residues. Germline CDR1 is KGHSH and CDR2 is LQKENI. Trimming pared 4 bases from V and 0 bases from J, leaving 9 bases between. This CDR3 is CASSQKRMNTEAFF. In DNA, the CDR3 is TGTGCCAGCTCACAGAAGAGGATGAACACTGAAGCTTTCTTT.

The chain has TRBV5-1 and TRBJ2-7, with D perhaps given as TRBD1 or TRBD2 (5 bases each). CDR3 length: 14 amino acids. V gave up 6 bases and J gave up 3 bases, with 16 bases separating them. Germline V CDR1 and CDR2: SGHRS, YFSETQ. The CDR3 loop is CASNPGTPLYEQYF. The CDR3, as DNA: TGCGCCAGCAACCCCGGGACCCCTCTCTACGAGCAGTACTTC.

This chain connects TRBV11-3 to TRBJ2-1; unclear D gene. The V gene lost 4 bases and the J gene lost 3 bases, with 7 bases spanning the gap. Germline V gene sequence: CDR1 SGHNT, CDR2 YENEEA. The CDR3 is made up of 13 amino acids. CDR3 region: CASSSEDYNEQFF. The CDR3 bases are TGTGCCAGCAGCTCCGAGGACTACAATGAGCAGTTCTTC.

The chain carries TRBV27 and TRBJ1-2; TRBD1 might be the D (6 bases). CDR3 size: 15 residues. V was cut by 0 bases and J by 2 bases, with 10 bases left in between. Looked up from germline, CDR1 is MNHEY and CDR2 is SMNVEV (reference sequence). The DNA for the CDR3 is TGTGCCAGCAGTTTATCCATAGGGGGAAACTATGGCTACACCTTC. Protein product: CASSLSIGGNYGYTF.

The chain combines TRBV3-1 (or the pseudogene TRBV3-2) with TRBJ1-1; the D gene is possibly TRBD1 (5 bases). Germline CDR1 LGHDT, CDR2 YNNKEL (reference sequence). The CDR3 loop spans 14 amino acids. V lost 1 base, J lost 7 bases, and 13 bases lay in between. The CDR3 DNA reads as TGTGCCAGCAGCCAAGTGACGGGGAGGGGTGAAGCTTTCTTT. It translates to CASSQVTGRGEAFF.

The rearrangement joins TRBV7-7 to TRBJ1-1; D may be TRBD1 (6 bases). Per the germline V gene, CDR1 is SSHAT and CDR2 is FNYEAQ (reference sequence). V was trimmed by 3 bases and J by 4 bases, leaving 9 bases between them. This CDR3 is built from 13 residues. As DNA, the CDR3 is TGTGCCAGCAGCTTTAAACAGGGCACTGAAGCTTTCTTT. Amino acids: CASSFKQGTEAFF.

This clone is labeled as medium-sized. The chain has TRBV5-4 and TRBJ1-2; possibly TRBD1 for D (5 bases). CDR3 length equals 15 residues. V gave up 0 bases and J gave up 7 bases, with 16 bases separating them. CDR1 SGHNT and CDR2 YYREEE come from the germline V gene (reference sequence). CDR3 bases: TGTGCCAGCAGCTTGGTAGAACAGGCTGAGTCTGGCTACACCTTC. Translated: CASSLVEQAESGYTF.

J is TRBJ1-2 and V is TRBV15; D gene ambiguous. The CDR3 has 15 amino acids. V was trimmed by 0 bases and J by 1 base, leaving 9 bases between them. CDR1 LNHNV and CDR2 YYDKDF come from the germline V gene (reference sequence). The CDR3 loop is CATSREGFGNYGYTF. As DNA, the CDR3 is TGTGCCACCAGCAGAGAGGGCTTCGGTAACTATGGCTACACCTTC.

The chain links TRBV5-4 to TRBJ1-6; TRBD1 agrees at 9 bases. The CDR3 loop spans 16 amino acids. The germline gives CDR1 SGHNT, CDR2 YYREEE (reference sequence). The V and J ends lost 4 bases and 9 bases, in that order; junction bases with no gene match: 11. The CDR3 loop reads CASSHNRGQGFSPLHF. In DNA, the CDR3 is TGTGCCAGCAGCCATAATCGGGGACAGGGCTTTTCACCCCTCCACTTT. The entire variable domain, with the rest obtained from reference TRBV5-4 and TRBJ1-6, is as follows: ETGVTQSPTHLIKTRGQQVTLRCSSQSGHNTVSWYQQALGQGPQFIFQYYREEENGRGNFPPRFSGLQFPNYSSELNVNALELDDSALYLCASSHNRGQGFSPLHFGNGTRLTVT.

The genes are TRBV5-8 and TRBJ1-5; D gene unclear. The CDR3 sequence is 13 residues long. Trimming took 4 bases from V and 0 from J, leaving 5 bases between them. Germline V gives CDR1 SGHTS, CDR2 YDEGEE. CDR3 region: CASSRRSNQPQHF. In DNA form, the CDR3 reads TGTGCCAGCAGCCGACGTAGCAATCAGCCCCAGCATTTT.